One and the same sample provided the 23 T cell receptor beta chains below, sequenced in a study of spatial heterogeneity in lung cancer. One entry per CDR3 protein, called by TCRdb with MiXCR from the 5' RACE reads. The data show 35,000 to 50,000 distinct CDR3 sequences, 22% seen once. Time point defined: blood at routine non-recurrence follow-up after resection. Sample: PBMCs, taken at follow-up. The receptors stem from a female donor with early-stage non-small cell lung cancer.

This clonotype has a handful of counts. The chain has TRBV11-2 and TRBJ1-1; TRBD1 might be the D (6 bases). CDR3 length: 15 residues. V gave up 4 bases and J gave up 11 bases, with 23 bases separating them. Germline V gene data show CDR1 as SGHAT and CDR2 as FQNNGV. The CDR3 loop is CASSSQKGQLGKAFF. The CDR3 DNA is TGTGCCAGCAGCTCCCAGAAGGGACAACTGGGGAAGGCTTTCTTT.

This chain links TRBV29-1 with TRBJ2-1; 7 bases match TRBD2. Per the germline V gene, CDR1 is SQVTM and CDR2 is ANQGSEA. The CDR3 spans 14 residues. J lost 7 bases, V lost 5 bases, and 11 bases had no gene match. CDR3 sequence: CSVQGLGGGNEQFF. As DNA, the CDR3 is TGCAGCGTTCAAGGACTAGGCGGGGGTAATGAGCAGTTCTTC.

The V call is TRBV12-3 or TRBV12-4, the J call TRBJ2-1, with a weak D call TRBD1 (6 bases). This CDR3 comprises 16 residues. V lost 6 bases, J lost 2 bases, and 17 bases lay in between. The CDR3 DNA reads as TGTGCCAGCAGGCCCGGGACATCGAACACCTACAATGAGCAGTTCTTC. Encoded protein: CASRPGTSNTYNEQFF.

Ten or more counts support this clonotype. The chain uses TRBV10-2 and TRBJ2-7, with D possibly called TRBD1 or TRBD2 (5 bases each). The CDR3 loop spans 13 amino acids. The V gene lost 4 bases and the J gene lost 9 bases, with 16 bases spanning the gap. The germline V gene encodes CDR1 WSHSY and CDR2 SAAADI. CDR3 loop: CASSAGREFWQYF. Written as DNA, the CDR3 is TGCGCCAGCAGTGCTGGCAGGGAGTTTTGGCAGTACTTC.

V and J are TRBV7-9 and TRBJ2-3, with D unclear. CDR1 and CDR2 from the germline V gene are SEHNR and FQNEAQ (reference sequence). This CDR3 is 15 amino acids long. V lost 3 bases, J lost 2 bases, and 12 bases lay in between. CDR3 region: CASSFSGAATDTQYF. For the CDR3, the DNA is TGTGCCAGCAGCTTCTCTGGTGCTGCCACAGATACGCAGTATTTT. Supplemented by reference TRBV7-9 and TRBJ2-3, the full variable domain reads DTGVSQNPRHKITKRGQNVTFRCDPISEHNRLYWYRQTLGQGPEFLTYFQNEAQLEKSRLLSDRFSAERPKGSFSTLEIQRTEQGDSAMYLCASSFSGAATDTQYFGPGTRLTVL.

Many counts were recorded for this clonotype. J is TRBJ1-1 and V is TRBV4-1; TRBD1 matches at 7 bases. After removal of 4 bases from V and 10 bases from J, the junction contained 6 bases not matched to a gene. In germline, CDR1 is MGHRA, CDR2 YSYEKL. CDR3 length: 12 amino acids. The CDR3 protein is CASSPVGDRAFF. Here the CDR3 DNA reads TGCGCCAGCAGCCCTGTAGGGGACAGAGCTTTCTTT.

This clonotype has only a few counts. The chain recombines TRBV27 with TRBJ1-5; 8 bases fit TRBD1. In germline, CDR1 is MNHEY, CDR2 SMNVEV (reference sequence). CDR3 length: 15 residues. V lost 4 bases to trimming and J lost 9 bases; unmatched junction nucleotides: 11. CDR3: CASSSRGRDPGPQHF. The DNA for the CDR3 is TGTGCCAGCAGTTCCAGGGGGCGCGACCCGGGGCCCCAGCATTTT.

The sample holds a few counts of this clonotype. The chain recombines TRBV10-2 with TRBJ1-5, with D unresolved. V was pared by 8 bases and J by 1 base, with 12 bases between. CDR3 length equals 14 residues. The germline V gene has CDR1 WSHSY and CDR2 SAAADI. CDR3 bases: TGCGCCAGCGGCGGGCGGCAGAGCAATCAGCCCCAGCATTTT. Translating gives CASGGRQSNQPQHF.

The chain links TRBV11-2 to TRBJ2-5, with 10 bases lining up with TRBD2. The CDR3 runs 15 residues. Germline V gene data show CDR1 as SGHAT and CDR2 as FQNNGV. The trim removed 6 bases at V and 7 bases at J, leaving 11 bases unmatched. The CDR3 is CASSSISGGSGTQYF. The CDR3 DNA is TGTGCCAGCAGTTCAATTAGCGGGGGGTCCGGGACCCAGTACTTC.

The table lists this clonotype with many counts. This rearrangement joins TRBV27 to TRBJ1-1, with D unresolved. V was pared by 0 bases and J by 0 bases, with 5 bases between. The CDR3 is 14 amino acids. The V gene's germline CDR1 is MNHEY and CDR2 SMNVEV (reference sequence). The CDR3 bases are TGTGCCAGCAGTTTATCGTCCATGAACACTGAAGCTTTCTTT. Encoded protein: CASSLSSMNTEAFF.

The chain employs TRBV6-2 or TRBV6-3 and TRBJ2-7; D unresolved. Trimming pared 4 bases from V and 6 bases from J, leaving 10 bases between. CDR1 is MNHEY, CDR2 SVGEGT, per germline. The CDR3 covers 12 residues. The CDR3 loop is CASSSRTSEQYF. CDR3 nucleotide sequence: TGTGCCAGCAGTTCCCGGACGTCCGAGCAGTACTTC.

A few counts support this clonotype. The gene calls are TRBV12-3 or TRBV12-4 and TRBJ1-1; 8 bases fit TRBD1. There are 14 residues in the CDR3. J lost 1 base, V lost 5 bases, and 3 bases had no gene match. The CDR3 loop reads CASSPGTGNTEAFF. The CDR3 DNA reads as TGTGCCAGCAGTCCCGGGACAGGGAACACTGAAGCTTTCTTT.

Concerning this clonotype: A much larger clone differs by one base, so this may be a read error. The chain combines TRBV7-8 with TRBJ1-5; 8 positions agree with TRBD1. This CDR3 region has 16 residues. CDR1 and CDR2 (germline): SGHVS, FQNEAQ. In DNA form, the CDR3 reads TGTACCAGCAGCCGGGAGACAGGGGTAACAAGTCAGCCCCAGCATTTT. This translates into CTSSRETGVTSQPQHF.

The chain joins TRBV29-1 to TRBJ2-6; D might be TRBD1 (5 bases). Trimming removed 4 bases at V and 0 bases at J, with 7 bases between. The germline V gene has CDR1 SQVTM and CDR2 ANQGSEA. The CDR3 is 14 amino acids. CDR3 DNA: TGCAGCGTTGTGACAGACTCTGGGGCCAACGTCCTGACTTTC. It is translated as CSVVTDSGANVLTF.

The table lists this clonotype with many counts. This chain joins TRBV12-3 or TRBV12-4 and TRBJ2-2, with 9 nucleotides matching TRBD1. The CDR3 is 15 amino acids. The V segment lost 6 bases and the J segment 4 bases; nucleotides outside the gene matches: 6. In nucleotides, the CDR3 is TGTGCCAGCAGGCCGGGACAGGGTAGCACCGGGGAGCTGTTTTTT. This encodes CASRPGQGSTGELFF.

This chain joins TRBV7-9 and TRBJ1-1; D ambiguous. Deletions cut 7 bases from V and 4 bases from J, with 13 bases between. CDR1 SEHNR and CDR2 FQNEAQ come from the germline V gene (reference sequence). This CDR3 comprises 13 residues. In DNA, the CDR3 is TGTGCCAGCACCCAATTAGAGGGCACTGAAGCTTTCTTT. Protein sequence: CASTQLEGTEAFF.

This clonotype has a count of ten or more. The V and J genes are TRBV7-3 and TRBJ2-1; 8 nucleotides agree with TRBD1. CDR1 and CDR2 from the germline V gene are SGHTA and FQGTGA. V gave up 5 bases and J gave up 6 bases; unmatched junction bases: 3. This CDR3 spans 13 amino acids. CDR3 nucleotide sequence: TGTGCCAGCAGCCAGGACAGGGTCAATGAGCAGTTCTTC. Protein sequence: CASSQDRVNEQFF. Based on the CDR3 plus reference TRBV7-3 and TRBJ2-1, the full variable domain is GAGVSQTPSNKVTEKGKYVELRCDPISGHTALYWYRQSLGQGPEFLIYFQGTGAADDSGLPNDRFFAVRPEGSVSTLKIQRTERGDSAVYLCASSQDRVNEQFFGPGTRLTVL.

This clonotype was seen a handful of times. The gene calls are TRBV11-2 and TRBJ2-3; 10 nucleotides match TRBD2. The germline CDR1 and CDR2 sequences are SGHAT and FQNNGV. This CDR3 comprises 16 residues. V lost 7 bases and J lost 5; bases outside the gene matches: 12. The CDR3 sequence is CASTQLAGMYVDTQYF. The CDR3 bases are TGTGCCAGCACCCAACTAGCGGGGATGTATGTAGATACGCAGTATTTT.

This sequence joins TRBV27 and TRBJ2-1, with D perhaps matching TRBD1 or TRBD2 (5 bases each). The CDR3 has 14 residues. Germline lookup yields CDR1 MNHEY and CDR2 SMNVEV (reference sequence). V lost 1 base and J lost 1, with 5 bases in between. The chain's CDR3 is CASSLWGSYNEQFF. CDR3 bases: TGTGCCAGCAGTTTATGGGGGTCCTACAATGAGCAGTTCTTC.

The rearrangement uses TRBV4-2 and TRBJ2-1; 15 bases fit TRBD2. Germline V gene lookup returns CDR1 LGHNA and CDR2 YNFKEQ. The CDR3 loop spans 15 amino acids. The J segment lost 8 bases and the V segment lost 3 bases, leaving 2 bases of the junction unmatched. The CDR3 region has the DNA TGTGCCAGCAGCCAGGGACTAGCGGGAGGAGATGAGCAGTTCTTC. Amino acid sequence: CASSQGLAGGDEQFF.

The chain employs TRBV15 and TRBJ1-4; D is unresolved. Trimming shortened V by 3 bases and J by 0 bases, and 8 bases separated the two germline ends. From germline, CDR1 is LNHNV and CDR2 YYDKDF (reference sequence). CDR3 length equals 15 residues. The CDR3 nucleotides read TGTGCCACCAGCAGGATGACGGCAACTAATGAAAAACTGTTTTTT. Translation gives CATSRMTATNEKLFF.

This clonotype turned up a few times. The chain joins TRBV18 to TRBJ1-1; 8 nucleotides agree with TRBD1. Germline CDR1 KGHSH, CDR2 LQKENI. Trimming took 2 bases from V and 1 from J; bases not matched to a gene: 6. The CDR3 is 16 residues long. CDR3 in amino acids: CASSPYSDRANTEAFF. CDR3 sequence (DNA): TGTGCCAGCTCACCATACTCGGACAGGGCGAACACTGAAGCTTTCTTT.

V gene TRBV29-1 combines with J gene TRBJ1-2; tentatively, D is TRBD1 (6 bases). Germline lookup yields CDR1 SQVTM and CDR2 ANQGSEA. CDR3 size: 12 residues. Trimming took 4 bases from V and 4 from J, leaving 10 bases between them. The chain's CDR3 is CSVGGGSYGYTF. For the CDR3, the DNA is TGCAGCGTTGGAGGGGGAAGCTATGGCTACACCTTC.